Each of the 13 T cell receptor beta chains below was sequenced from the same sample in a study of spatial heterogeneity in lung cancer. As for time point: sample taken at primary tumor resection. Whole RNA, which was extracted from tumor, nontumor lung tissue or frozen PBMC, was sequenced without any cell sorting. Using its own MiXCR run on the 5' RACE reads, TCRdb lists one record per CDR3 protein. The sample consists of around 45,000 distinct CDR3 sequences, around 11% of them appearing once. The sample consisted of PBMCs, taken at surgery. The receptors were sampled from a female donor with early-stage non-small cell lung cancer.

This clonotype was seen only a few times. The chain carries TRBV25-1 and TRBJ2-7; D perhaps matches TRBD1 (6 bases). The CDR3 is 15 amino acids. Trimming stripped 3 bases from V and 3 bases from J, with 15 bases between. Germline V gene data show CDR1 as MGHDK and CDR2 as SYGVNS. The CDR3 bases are TGTGCCAGCAGTGATCCAACAGGGAATTTCTACGAGCAGTACTTC. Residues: CASSDPTGNFYEQYF.

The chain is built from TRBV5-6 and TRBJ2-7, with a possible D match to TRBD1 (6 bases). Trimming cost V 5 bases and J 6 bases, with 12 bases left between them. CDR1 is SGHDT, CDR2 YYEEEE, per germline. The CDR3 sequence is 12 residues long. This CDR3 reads CASRIQGSEQYF. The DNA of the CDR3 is TGTGCCAGCAGGATCCAGGGGTCCGAGCAGTACTTC.

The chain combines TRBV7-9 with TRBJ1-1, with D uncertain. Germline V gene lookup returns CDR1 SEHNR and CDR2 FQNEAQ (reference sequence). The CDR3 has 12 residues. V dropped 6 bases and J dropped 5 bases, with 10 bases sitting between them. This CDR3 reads CASSFRSTEAFF. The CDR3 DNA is TGTGCCAGCAGTTTCAGGAGTACTGAAGCTTTCTTT.

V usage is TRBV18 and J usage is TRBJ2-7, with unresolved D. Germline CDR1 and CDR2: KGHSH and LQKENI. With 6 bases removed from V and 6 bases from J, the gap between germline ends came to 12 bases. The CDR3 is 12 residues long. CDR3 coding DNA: TGTGCCAGCTCCCCTGACACCTCCGAGCAGTACTTC. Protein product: CASSPDTSEQYF. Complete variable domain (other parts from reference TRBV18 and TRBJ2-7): NAGVMQNPRHLVRRRGQEARLRCSPMKGHSHVYWYRQLPEEGLKFMVYLQKENIIDESGMPKERFSAEFPKEGPSILRIQQVVRGDSAAYFCASSPDTSEQYFGPGTRLTVT.

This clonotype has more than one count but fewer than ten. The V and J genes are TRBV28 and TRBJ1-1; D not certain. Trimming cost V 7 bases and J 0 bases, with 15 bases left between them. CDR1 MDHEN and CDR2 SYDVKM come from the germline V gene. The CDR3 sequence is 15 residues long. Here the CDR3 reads CASTQAGSMNTEAFF. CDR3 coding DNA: TGTGCCAGCACCCAGGCTGGCAGCATGAACACTGAAGCTTTCTTT.

This CDR3 is CASGAGPFGEKLFF. CDR3 DNA sequence: TGTGCCAGTGGAGCGGGGCCTTTTGGAGAAAAACTGTTTTTT. V and J are TRBV19 and TRBJ1-4; D may be TRBD1 (5 bases). The CDR3 runs to 14 residues. Trimming removed 8 bases at V and 8 bases at J, with 18 bases between. CDR1 is LNHDA and CDR2 is SQIVND in the germline V gene (reference sequence). Complete variable domain (other parts from reference TRBV19 and TRBJ1-4): DGGITQSPKYLFRKEGQNVTLSCEQNLNHDAMYWYRQDPGQGLRLIYYSQIVNDFQKGDIAEGYSVSREKKESFPLTVTSAQKNPTAFYLCASGAGPFGEKLFFGSGTQLSVL.

CDR3: CASSLGQGFRTEAFF. The CDR3 bases are TGTGCCAGCAGTTTGGGGCAGGGGTTTCGCACTGAAGCTTTCTTT. The rearrangement links TRBV28 to TRBJ1-1; tentatively, D is TRBD1 (6 bases). With 3 bases removed from V and 4 bases from J, the gap between germline ends came to 15 bases. Germline V gene data show CDR1 as MDHEN and CDR2 as SYDVKM. The CDR3 runs 15 residues.

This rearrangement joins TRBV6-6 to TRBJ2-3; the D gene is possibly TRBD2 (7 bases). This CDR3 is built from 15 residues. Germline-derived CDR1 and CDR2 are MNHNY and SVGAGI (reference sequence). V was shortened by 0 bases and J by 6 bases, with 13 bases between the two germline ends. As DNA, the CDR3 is TGTGCCAGCAGTTACTCGGGCGGGGGCGGGGATACGCAGTATTTT. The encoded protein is CASSYSGGGGDTQYF.

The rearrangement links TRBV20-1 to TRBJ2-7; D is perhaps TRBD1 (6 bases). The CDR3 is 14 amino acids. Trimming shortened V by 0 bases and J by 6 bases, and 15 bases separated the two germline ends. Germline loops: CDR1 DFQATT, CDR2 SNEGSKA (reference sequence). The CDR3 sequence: CSARDSVRGGEQYF. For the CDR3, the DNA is TGCAGTGCTAGAGATTCCGTCAGGGGTGGCGAGCAGTACTTC.

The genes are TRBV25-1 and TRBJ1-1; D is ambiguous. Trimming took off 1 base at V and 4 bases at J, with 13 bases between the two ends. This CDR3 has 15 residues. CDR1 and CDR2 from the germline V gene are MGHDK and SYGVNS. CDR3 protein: CASSESRKGATEAFF. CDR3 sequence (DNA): TGTGCCAGCAGTGAATCGAGGAAGGGTGCCACTGAAGCTTTCTTT.

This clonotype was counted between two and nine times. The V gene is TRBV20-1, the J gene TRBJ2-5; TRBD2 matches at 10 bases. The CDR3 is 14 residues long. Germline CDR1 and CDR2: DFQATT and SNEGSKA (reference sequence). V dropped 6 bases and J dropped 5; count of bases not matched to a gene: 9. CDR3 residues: CSALPGLAHETQYF. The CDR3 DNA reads TGCAGTGCCCTCCCGGGACTAGCGCACGAGACCCAGTACTTC.

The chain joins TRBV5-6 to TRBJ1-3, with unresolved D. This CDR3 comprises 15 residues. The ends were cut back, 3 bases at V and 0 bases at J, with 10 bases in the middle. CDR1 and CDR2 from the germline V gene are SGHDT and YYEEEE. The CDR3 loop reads CASSSTPYSGNTIYF. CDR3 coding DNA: TGTGCCAGCAGCTCGACACCTTACTCTGGAAACACCATATATTTT.

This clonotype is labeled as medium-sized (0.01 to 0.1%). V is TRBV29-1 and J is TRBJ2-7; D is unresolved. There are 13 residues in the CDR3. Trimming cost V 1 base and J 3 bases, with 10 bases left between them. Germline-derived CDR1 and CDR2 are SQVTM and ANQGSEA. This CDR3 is CSVEVGIRYEQYF. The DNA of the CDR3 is TGCAGCGTTGAAGTGGGGATTCGCTACGAGCAGTACTTC.